This T cell receptor beta chain derives from a study of shared clonotypes between healthy human individuals. Study as a whole: Three plates each covered CD4 naive and memory; CD8 naive two, CD8 memory one.

A remark on this clone: Its antigen remains unknown.

Study-level points and caveats: Generally, naive subsets (rather than memory subsets) showed larger estimated richness.

The V gene end was trimmed by 4 bases and the J gene end by 0 bases; junction bases not matched to a gene: 5. This CDR3 has 17 amino acids. Germline V gene lookup returns CDR1 MGHRA and CDR2 YSYEKL. Genomic DNA from each subset was divided evenly over several immunoSEQ plates. 200 to 250 ng DNA, 30,000 to 35,000 T cell genomes, went into each sorted-subset replicate PCR. Sequencing used immunoSEQ multiplex PCR; TCRdb keeps in-frame clones, though not all of them. This sample yields fewer than 2.5 million clones, of which under 95% are seen a single time; more than 0.35% belongs to the top ten. The clonotype comes from a man between 18 and 35 years old in good health. Some clones in this sample may be carry-over from other donors' samples. Sample: naive CD4+ T cells from PBMCs. The subset denotes: CD45RA+ positively selected. The chain recombines TRBV4-1 with TRBJ2-1; 11 positions agree with TRBD2. CDR3 in DNA: TGCGCCAGCAGCCTAATGGGGACTAGCGGCTCCTACAATGAGCAGTTCTTC. Translating it yields CASSLMGTSGSYNEQFF.